The 12 T cell receptor beta chains below come from one sample, sequenced in a study of blood T cell repertoires in COVID-19. Some clones are missing from TCRdb's copy, which holds only in-frame ones; the method was immunoSEQ multiplex PCR. The sample has roughly 170,000 clones, 80% to 90% seen once; the top ten hold roughly an eighth. The sequenced material came from peripheral blood. These receptors were taken from a woman between 65 and 79 years old with COVID-19, enrolled during active disease.

The chain combines TRBV2 with TRBJ2-1; TRBD1 is a possible D gene (6 bases). Germline V gives CDR1 SNHLY, CDR2 FYNNEI. V lost 6 bases and J lost 6, with 15 bases in between. The CDR3 covers 14 residues. The CDR3 DNA reads TGTGCCAGCAGAGCCCAGCAGGGGCCCAATGAGCAGTTCTTC. Translating it yields CASRAQQGPNEQFF.

The rearrangement joins TRBV3-1 (or the pseudogene TRBV3-2) to TRBJ2-7, with D perhaps matching TRBD2 (6 bases). The germline gives CDR1 LGHDT, CDR2 YNNKEL (reference sequence). V lost 1 base, J lost 4 bases, and 14 bases lay in between. This CDR3 region has 15 residues. CDR3 in amino acids: CASSQGVGSGYEQYF. Here the CDR3 DNA reads TGTGCCAGCAGCCAAGGGGTCGGGAGCGGATACGAGCAGTACTTC.

About this clone itself: Other nucleotide sequences in the sample specify the same CDR3. The chain uses TRBV28 and TRBJ1-1; 7 bases map to TRBD1. Germline values: CDR1 MDHEN, CDR2 SYDVKM. CDR3 length: 14 amino acids. J gave up 0 bases and V 4 bases, and 2 bases lay outside the gene matches. The CDR3 nucleotides read TGTGCCAGCAGTTCGGGACAGTTGAACACTGAAGCTTTCTTT. Translating it yields CASSSGQLNTEAFF.

The rearrangement uses TRBV18 and TRBJ2-1, with 7 positions matching TRBD1. V lost 3 bases and J lost 2; bases outside the gene matches: 7. Germline CDR1 KGHSH, CDR2 LQKENI. The CDR3 sequence is 16 residues long. DNA of the CDR3: TGTGCCAGCTCACCGATGACAGGGAATGCCTACAATGAGCAGTTCTTC. Amino acids: CASSPMTGNAYNEQFF. Full variable domain (remainder filled in from reference TRBV18 and TRBJ2-1): NAGVMQNPRHLVRRRGQEARLRCSPMKGHSHVYWYRQLPEEGLKFMVYLQKENIIDESGMPKERFSAEFPKEGPSILRIQQVVRGDSAAYFCASSPMTGNAYNEQFFGPGTRLTVL.

The V gene is TRBV6-6, the J gene TRBJ1-3; perhaps TRBD1 as D (6 bases). V was clipped by 0 bases and J by 8 bases, with 14 bases between them. The CDR3 totals 15 residues. Germline values: CDR1 MNHNY, CDR2 SVGAGI (reference sequence). The CDR3 DNA sequence: TGTGCCAGCAGTTACTCCTTCCGCAGGGGTGACACCATATATTTT. Translating it yields CASSYSFRRGDTIYF.

This clone was observed a single time. The CDR3 spells CASSRTSGKTSYNEQFF. The DNA of the CDR3 is TGTGCCAGCAGCCGCACAAGCGGGAAGACTTCCTACAATGAGCAGTTCTTC. The chain employs TRBV7-2 and TRBJ2-1; 7 bases agree with TRBD2. Germline V gives CDR1 SGHTA, CDR2 FQGNSA. After removal of 5 bases from V and 1 base from J, the junction contained 11 bases not matched to a gene. This CDR3 has 17 residues. Full variable domain (rest looked up from reference TRBV7-2 and TRBJ2-1): GAGVSQSPSNKVTEKGKDVELRCDPISGHTALYWYRQSLGQGLEFLIYFQGNSAPDKSGLPSDRFSAERTGGSVSTLTIQRTQQEDSAVYLCASSRTSGKTSYNEQFFGPGTRLTVL.

The chain is built from TRBV4-3 and TRBJ1-2; 8 nucleotides agree with TRBD1. The CDR3 runs to 15 residues. From germline, CDR1 is LGHNA and CDR2 YSLEER. V lost 2 bases to trimming and J lost 2 bases; unmatched junction nucleotides: 4. Here the CDR3 DNA reads TGCGCCAGCAGCCAACAGGGGGCACGCAACTATGGCTACACCTTC. Protein sequence: CASSQQGARNYGYTF.

This rearrangement joins TRBV5-6 to TRBJ2-7; D is unclear. CDR3 length: 14 residues. Germline CDR1 SGHDT, CDR2 YYEEEE. V dropped 5 bases and J dropped 0 bases, with 12 bases sitting between them. The CDR3 nucleotides are TGTGCCAGCAGACGTGAACAGAGCTCCTACGAGCAGTACTTC. Translation gives CASRREQSSYEQYF.

This sequence joins TRBV12-3 or TRBV12-4 and TRBJ2-7, with 10 bases matching TRBD2. CDR3 length: 12 residues. The V segment lost 5 bases and the J segment 12 bases; nucleotides outside the gene matches: 7. The CDR3 DNA reads TGTGCCAGCAGTCTTCTTAGCGGGAGGACGTACTTC. Translated: CASSLLSGRTYF.

V and J are TRBV5-4 and TRBJ2-1; 7 nucleotides align to TRBD1. The CDR3 is 15 residues long. V gave up 1 base and J gave up 6 bases; unmatched junction bases: 7. The germline V gene has CDR1 SGHNT and CDR2 YYREEE (reference sequence). The CDR3 reads CASSLSTGYGNEQFF. The CDR3, as DNA: TGTGCCAGCAGCTTGTCGACAGGGTATGGCAATGAGCAGTTCTTC.

The chain combines TRBV12-3 or TRBV12-4 with TRBJ1-5; tentative D call: TRBD1 (5 bases). The CDR3 totals 13 residues. The V and J ends lost 2 bases and 5 bases respectively, with 7 bases between them. CDR3 nucleotides: TGTGCCAGCAGTTTATCAGGGTATCAGCCCCAGCATTTT. Encoded protein: CASSLSGYQPQHF.

J is TRBJ2-1 and V is TRBV21-1; TRBD1, the table's D call, lacks a check against the DNA. TRBV21-1 is a pseudogene locus. This CDR3 spans 22 amino acids. The DNA of the CDR3 is TGTGCCAGCAGCAAAGCGATCGACGGCGGCAGGGGGCATGAATTTAGGGACAATGAGCAGTTCTTC. It specifies CASSKAIDGGRGHEFRDNEQFF.